These 18 T cell receptor beta chains came from one sample sequenced in a study of T cell changes during pregnancy in multiple sclerosis. Assay: immunoSEQ multiplex PCR; the TCRdb copy retains only in-frame clones and omits some. The data hold roughly 53,000 clones, with approximately 92% observed a single time. The material sequenced was CD4+ T cells from peripheral blood mononuclear cells, taken in the third trimester of pregnancy. The receptor set was obtained from a female donor with multiple sclerosis, enrolled in a pregnancy study.

The genes are TRBV6-1 and TRBJ2-7; 10 positions agree with TRBD1. CDR3 length: 15 residues. Germline CDR1 reads MNHNS; CDR2 reads SASEGT. V lost 4 bases and J lost 3; bases outside the gene matches: 6. Written as DNA, the CDR3 is TGTGCCAGCAGTGGCCGGGACAGGGGTTTCTACGAGCAGTACTTC. This gives the protein CASSGRDRGFYEQYF.

The chain combines TRBV18 with TRBJ1-2, with D perhaps matching TRBD1 (6 bases). The germline CDR1 and CDR2 sequences are KGHSH and LQKENI. V lost 3 bases and J 1 base, leaving 15 bases between the germline ends. This CDR3 has 16 amino acids. The CDR3 bases are TGTGCCAGCTCACCGAAAGCCACAGGGCTTAACTATGGCTACACCTTC. Its translation is CASSPKATGLNYGYTF.

This clone was observed once. The rearrangement joins TRBV5-6 to TRBJ1-6, with D tentatively TRBD1 (5 bases). Germline lookup yields CDR1 SGHDT and CDR2 YYEEEE. Trimming took off 4 bases at V and 5 bases at J, with 13 bases between the two ends. There are 15 residues in the CDR3. The CDR3 here is CASSPQGNDNSPLHF. Written as DNA, the CDR3 is TGTGCCAGCAGCCCCCAGGGAAACGATAATTCACCCCTCCACTTT.

The rearrangement joins TRBV5-6 to TRBJ2-1; D is ambiguous. This CDR3 has 15 amino acids. V lost 0 bases to trimming and J lost 0 bases, with 7 bases between them. Germline assignment: CDR1 SGHDT and CDR2 YYEEEE. CDR3 amino acids: CASSLDWSSYNEQFF. The CDR3 DNA follows: TGTGCCAGCAGCTTGGACTGGAGCTCCTACAATGAGCAGTTCTTC.

This clone was seen only once. This chain joins TRBV4-3 and TRBJ2-7, with D possibly TRBD1 on 6 matching bases. Germline V gives CDR1 LGHNA, CDR2 YSLEER. The CDR3 loop spans 13 amino acids. Between the trimmed V and J ends, which lost 2 bases and 6 bases, there was a span of 11 bases. In nucleotides, the CDR3 is TGCGCCAGCAGCCAACTGGACAGTTCCGAGCAGTACTTC. Its translation is CASSQLDSSEQYF.

This sequence joins TRBV2 and TRBJ2-7; TRBD1 matches at 10 bases. The V gene end was trimmed by 7 bases and the J gene end by 5 bases; junction bases not matched to a gene: 5. This CDR3 region has 13 residues. Germline CDR1 is SNHLY and CDR2 is FYNNEI. The CDR3 DNA reads as TGTGCCAGCATTTCCGGGACAGGGGACGAGCAGTACTTC. It is translated as CASISGTGDEQYF.

V usage is TRBV6-4 and J usage is TRBJ2-3; 7 bases are a match to TRBD2. The CDR3 extends over 15 amino acids. Germline CDR1 and CDR2: MRHNA and SNTAGT. With V trimmed by 5 bases and J by 0 bases, 5 bases remained unmatched. CDR3 nucleotide sequence: TGTGCCAGCAGTCGGGAGGACAATAGCACAGATACGCAGTATTTT. This gives the protein CASSREDNSTDTQYF.

This chain links TRBV4-2 with TRBJ2-7; TRBD1 matches at 9 bases. V dropped 1 base and J dropped 0; count of bases not matched to a gene: 4. The CDR3 consists of 16 residues. Germline V gene data show CDR1 as LGHNA and CDR2 as YNFKEQ. CDR3 sequence (DNA): TGTGCCAGCAGCCAAGCCGCGGGACAGGGCTCCTACGAGCAGTACTTC. This encodes CASSQAAGQGSYEQYF.

The J gene is TRBJ2-7, the V gene TRBV27; 9 bases agree with TRBD2. The CDR3 sequence is 14 residues long. CDR1 MNHEY and CDR2 SMNVEV come from the germline V gene (reference sequence). The ends lost 8 bases at V and 4 bases at J; junction bases unmatched: 9. The DNA of the CDR3 is TGTGCCAGCGTTCGCCTAGCGGGAAGATACGAGCAGTACTTC. Its protein is CASVRLAGRYEQYF.

CDR3: CASGTGTSYEQYF. The CDR3 DNA reads as TGTGCCAGTGGGACAGGGACTTCCTACGAGCAGTACTTC. The V call is TRBV6-5, the J call TRBJ2-7; 9 bases align to TRBD1. From germline, CDR1 is MNHEY and CDR2 SVGAGI. This CDR3 region has 13 residues. The J segment lost 1 base and the V segment lost 9 bases, leaving 4 bases of the junction unmatched.

The rearrangement links TRBV10-2 to TRBJ2-7, with D possibly being TRBD1 (5 bases). The ends were cut back, 4 bases at V and 5 bases at J, with 12 bases in the middle. This CDR3 contains 13 residues. Germline V CDR1 and CDR2: WSHSY, SAAADI. DNA for the CDR3: TGCGCCAGCAGTGCCCAGGGCATCGACGAGCAGTACTTC. It codes for CASSAQGIDEQYF.

This clone was found a few times. This chain joins TRBV6-1 and TRBJ1-5, with 10 bases identical to TRBD1. Germline trimming cut 6 bases from V and 3 bases from J; bases unmatched to any gene: 2. Germline V gives CDR1 MNHNS, CDR2 SASEGT. The CDR3 is 14 amino acids. CDR3: CASRGQGDNQPQHF. The CDR3 nucleotides are TGTGCCAGCAGAGGACAGGGGGACAATCAGCCCCAGCATTTT.

In regard to this clone: A junction end diverges from the germline sequence, so it may reflect a read error. The chain uses TRBV2 and TRBJ2-7; 9 nucleotides match TRBD1. The CDR3 runs 15 residues. Germline CDR1 and CDR2: SNHLY and FYNNEI. CDR3 sequence: CASSVPGQGSHEQYF. CDR3 in DNA: TGTGCCAGCAGCGTTCCGGGACAGGGCTCCCACGAGCAGTACTTC.

CDR3 DNA: TGTGCCACCAGCAGAGATGCGGGATACGAGCAGTACTTC. Translation: CATSRDAGYEQYF. This chain joins TRBV15 and TRBJ2-7, with D possibly matching TRBD2 (6 bases). The CDR3 sequence is 13 residues long. V was pared by 0 bases and J by 4 bases, with 7 bases between. Germline CDR1 reads LNHNV; CDR2 reads YYDKDF (reference sequence).

The V gene is TRBV5-4, the J gene TRBJ2-7; a weak D match, TRBD2 (5 bases). The CDR3 consists of 14 residues. Trimming removed 4 bases from V and 4 bases from J, with 15 bases in between. CDR1 and CDR2 (germline): SGHNT, YYREEE (reference sequence). In DNA form, the CDR3 reads TGTGCCAGCAGCGATTGGAGTTCGGGGTACGAGCAGTACTTC. Translated, it gives CASSDWSSGYEQYF. Combining the CDR3 with reference TRBV5-4 and TRBJ2-7 gives the whole variable domain ETGVTQSPTHLIKTRGQQVTLRCSSQSGHNTVSWYQQALGQGPQFIFQYYREEENGRGNFPPRFSGLQFPNYSSELNVNALELDDSALYLCASSDWSSGYEQYFGPGTRLTVT.

This sequence joins TRBV6-6 and TRBJ2-2; 12 nucleotides align to TRBD2. CDR1 is MNHNY, CDR2 SVGAGI, per germline (reference sequence). The CDR3 consists of 15 residues. V shed 5 bases and J 6 bases; nucleotides not matched to a gene: 4. CDR3 amino acids: CASSRTSGEAGELFF. The CDR3 coding sequence is TGTGCCAGCAGTAGGACTAGCGGGGAGGCCGGGGAGCTGTTTTTT.

The J gene is TRBJ2-5, the V gene TRBV28; 10 positions agree with TRBD1. Germline V CDR1 and CDR2: MDHEN, SYDVKM. The CDR3 covers 15 residues. J gave up 2 bases and V 3 bases, and 3 bases lay outside the gene matches. CDR3 nucleotide sequence: TGTGCCAGCAGTTTGGACAGGGGGTTACAAGAGACCCAGTACTTC. Amino acids: CASSLDRGLQETQYF.

The V gene is TRBV28, the J gene TRBJ1-1, with 7 bases fitting TRBD1. The V segment lost 9 bases and the J segment 4 bases; nucleotides outside the gene matches: 11. Looked up from germline, CDR1 is MDHEN and CDR2 is SYDVKM. The CDR3 has 14 amino acids. CDR3 residues: CARPQGGACTEAFF. For the CDR3, the DNA is TGTGCCAGGCCACAAGGGGGCGCTTGCACTGAAGCTTTCTTT.